The text below deals with one T cell receptor beta chain. The antigen it recognizes is unknown. Per-nucleotide qualities are absent, and no much larger clonotype sits a single base away. From the cysteine through the phenylalanine, the CDR3 covers 15 amino acids. The read is trimmed to its CDR3 DNA, 45 bases read in frame from base 1. A distance of 11 bases separates the germline ends of V and J, which lose 5 bases and 1 base respectively. The germline V gene (reference sequence) gives CDR1 as SEHNR and CDR2 as FQNEAQ. The immunoSEQ Assay, a bias-controlled multiplex PCR, was used to amplify TCRbeta CDR3 regions from genomic DNA. In the source study's methods: The number of nucleated cells in each sample was estimated by amplification of reference gene primers within the assay. To quantify the absolute abundance of each unique TCRbeta CDR3 rearrangement, sequence reads were collapsed and filtered. For each sample, productive Simpson clonality was calculated by taking the square root of Simpson's diversity index across productive rearrangements. Imported from immuneACCESS, the table was reduced by TCRdb to in-frame sequences with V and J called. These copies leave out some clones; in studies compared against another copy, an unresolved V gene accounts for under half, and the cause of the remainder is not known. V and J calls and clone size are those listed in that table; D and trimming were worked out from the DNA. The sample profile shows roughly 68,000 clones; roughly 84% of them were found once. The top ten hold about 10% of the sample.

Each collaborating institution followed its own protocols to collect whole blood in K2EDTA tubes. For TCRbeta analysis, collaborators shipped samples as frozen whole blood, isolated PBMCs, or DNA extracted from either of those sample types. This specimen comes from a study of blood T cell repertoires in COVID-19 (dated by TCRdb to 2018 to 2021). Study-level background: The collaborator samples originated in the United States, Italy and Spain and spanned the acute and convalescent phases of COVID-19. The prospective study material was composed of cDNA or gDNA derived from T cells, B-cell-depleted T cells, or PBMCs. The dataset comprised deeply sampled blood TCRbeta repertoires from subjects exposed to, actively infected with, or recovered from COVID-19. The repertoires were released in a freely available public database meant as a resource for research on the immune response to SARS-CoV-2. Samples were obtained from the ongoing ImmuneRACE study (first 160 participants) and from over 1,000 subjects provided by 6 global collaborators. Nearly every sample came with metadata listing a de-identified subject ID, COVID-19 status, age in years and sex. HLA class I and class II types, where available, came from metadata supplied by the sample provider rather than from assay-based typing. What the study reported, not specific to this receptor: How much clinical and demographic metadata was included differed by source and by participant, and the metadata was provided uncurated.

The chain joins TRBV7-9 to TRBJ2-2; the D region possibly corresponds to TRBD2 (5 bases align). The sequence was obtained from a woman aged 45-60 years with acute or convalescent COVID-19. The sequenced material came from peripheral blood. This receptor carries the CDR3 CASSRGPGNTGELFF. The sequenced DNA is TGTGCCAGCAGCCGAGGGCCAGGGAACACCGGGGAGCTGTTTTTT.